Below are 18 T cell receptor beta chains sequenced from a single sample in a study of OX40 agonist ivuxolimab in advanced cancers. Assay used: immunoSEQ multiplex PCR; TCRdb lists only in-frame clones, some missing. The sample consists of approximately 97,000 clones, roughly nine tenths of them appearing once. Material: CD4+ or CD8+ T cells sorted from blood, obtained in a trial of the OX40 agonist ivuxolimab. Every receptor here comes from an adult with an advanced solid tumor such as melanoma, head and neck, liver or kidney cancer.

Here the CDR3 DNA reads TGTGCCAGTAGTAGGACTAGCGGGAGAGCCTACGAGCAGTACTTC. Amino acid sequence: CASSRTSGRAYEQYF. J is TRBJ2-7 and V is TRBV19; TRBD2 matches 13 bases. Germline CDR1 LNHDA, CDR2 SQIVND (reference sequence). V lost 4 bases, J lost 2 bases, and 2 bases stayed unmatched. The CDR3 totals 15 residues.

The J gene is TRBJ2-1, the V gene TRBV21-1; the DNA was not compared with TRBD2, the D call given in the table. TRBV21-1 is classified as a pseudogene. This CDR3 is 11 amino acids long. The CDR3 DNA reads as TGTGCCAGCAGCAGTCCTAATGAGCAGTTCTTC. This translates into CASSSPNEQFF.

This clone was seen a few times. The J gene is TRBJ1-1, the V gene TRBV30, with D unresolved. The CDR3 is made up of 15 amino acids. Trimming took off 0 bases at V and 0 bases at J, with 11 bases between the two ends. The germline V gene encodes CDR1 GTSNPN and CDR2 SVGIG (reference sequence). In DNA, the CDR3 is TGTGCCTGGAGTGTTGGGCGAACTATGAACACTGAAGCTTTCTTT. Protein product: CAWSVGRTMNTEAFF.

The J gene is TRBJ2-7, the V gene TRBV15; D tentatively reads TRBD1 or TRBD2 (5 bases each). The CDR3 length is 18 residues. Germline CDR1 is LNHNV and CDR2 is YYDKDF (reference sequence). The germline V and J ends were trimmed by 0 bases and 0 bases, with 18 bases remaining between them. The CDR3 reads CATSRDPRGTGGSYEQYF. The CDR3 DNA sequence: TGTGCCACCAGCAGAGATCCAAGAGGGACCGGAGGCTCCTACGAGCAGTACTTC.

This chain links TRBV5-1 with TRBJ2-6; 7 nucleotides line up with TRBD2. The V gene's germline CDR1 is SGHRS and CDR2 YFSETQ. The CDR3 consists of 15 residues. The junction had 8 bases not matched to a gene; V was cut back by 4 bases and J by 7 bases. CDR3 sequence reads: CASSPEAGDANVLTF. In nucleotides, the CDR3 is TGCGCCAGCAGCCCCGAGGCGGGGGATGCCAACGTCCTGACTTTC.

This clone was seen more than once but under ten times. The chain recombines TRBV6-1 with TRBJ1-5; a possible D gene is TRBD1 (5 bases). Germline CDR1 MNHNS, CDR2 SASEGT. V was cut by 2 bases and J by 10 bases, with 15 bases left in between. The CDR3 extends over 14 amino acids. CDR3 region: CASSERARAGPQHF. The CDR3 nucleotides read TGTGCCAGCAGTGAAAGGGCCAGGGCGGGACCCCAGCATTTT.

The gene calls are TRBV5-1 and TRBJ1-1; 7 bases are shared with TRBD1. In germline, CDR1 is SGHRS, CDR2 YFSETQ. V lost 4 bases and J lost 4; bases outside the gene matches: 10. This CDR3 has 15 amino acids. The DNA of the CDR3 is TGCGCCAGCAGCCAGGGACAGCTACCGGGCACTGAAGCTTTCTTT. Translating it yields CASSQGQLPGTEAFF.

The chain employs TRBV2 and TRBJ1-2; the D is unclear. From germline, CDR1 is SNHLY and CDR2 FYNNEI. V was pared by 2 bases and J by 4 bases, with 8 bases between. This CDR3 has 13 residues. The CDR3 loop is CASSEILLYGYTF. The CDR3 nucleotides read TGTGCCAGCAGTGAAATTCTTCTCTATGGCTACACCTTC.

The genes are TRBV11-1 and TRBJ2-1; TRBD2 is a possible D gene (5 bases). With 5 bases removed from V and 5 bases from J, the gap between germline ends came to 13 bases. Per the germline V gene, CDR1 is SGHAT and CDR2 is FQDESV (reference sequence). This CDR3 has 14 amino acids. The CDR3 protein is CASSNFGLNNEQFF. In nucleotides, the CDR3 is TGTGCCAGCAGCAACTTTGGACTTAACAATGAGCAGTTCTTC.

The chain carries TRBV11-3 and TRBJ2-2; D is unresolved. V lost 3 bases and J 4 bases, leaving 9 bases between the germline ends. Germline CDR1 SGHNT, CDR2 YENEEA. The CDR3 has 14 residues. DNA for the CDR3: TGTGCCAGCAGCTTGCGTCCGGGCACCGGGGAGCTGTTTTTT. Translation gives CASSLRPGTGELFF.

The V and J genes are TRBV7-3 and TRBJ2-6; D call uncertain. The germline V gene encodes CDR1 SGHTA and CDR2 FQGTGA. This CDR3 has 14 residues. The V gene lost 5 bases and the J gene lost 4 bases, with 9 bases spanning the gap. Written as DNA, the CDR3 is TGTGCCAGCAGCCCTGGCACGGGGGCCAACGTCCTGACTTTC. Translated, it gives CASSPGTGANVLTF. The whole variable domain, filled in from reference TRBV7-3 and TRBJ2-6, reads GAGVSQTPSNKVTEKGKYVELRCDPISGHTALYWYRQSLGQGPEFLIYFQGTGAADDSGLPNDRFFAVRPEGSVSTLKIQRTERGDSAVYLCASSPGTGANVLTFGAGSRLTVL.

The chain uses TRBV7-9 and TRBJ2-3; 9 bases fit TRBD2. With V trimmed by 3 bases and J by 0 bases, 4 bases remained unmatched. From germline, CDR1 is SEHNR and CDR2 FQNEAQ (reference sequence). The CDR3 is made up of 16 amino acids. This CDR3 is CASSFVAGASTDTQYF. In DNA form, the CDR3 reads TGTGCCAGCAGCTTTGTAGCGGGGGCCAGCACAGATACGCAGTATTTT.

The chain links TRBV19 to TRBJ2-5; TRBD2 might be the D (6 bases). The CDR3 has 14 amino acids. Germline V gene data show CDR1 as LNHDA and CDR2 as SQIVND (reference sequence). With 6 bases removed from V and 4 bases from J, the gap between germline ends came to 15 bases. The DNA for the CDR3 is TGTGCCAGTAGACTCTCCGCGGGACGAGAGACCCAGTACTTC. Translation: CASRLSAGRETQYF. Combining the CDR3 with reference TRBV19 and TRBJ2-5 gives the whole variable domain DGGITQSPKYLFRKEGQNVTLSCEQNLNHDAMYWYRQDPGQGLRLIYYSQIVNDFQKGDIAEGYSVSREKKESFPLTVTSAQKNPTAFYLCASRLSAGRETQYFGPGTRLLVL.

This chain connects TRBV9 to TRBJ2-3, with TRBD2 matching 12 bases. The ends lost 3 bases at V and 2 bases at J; junction bases unmatched: 4. The CDR3 has 16 amino acids. Germline loops: CDR1 SGDLS, CDR2 YYNGEE. CDR3 sequence: CASSDRLAGDTDTQYF. CDR3 bases: TGTGCCAGCAGCGACCGACTAGCGGGAGACACAGATACGCAGTATTTT.

This clone was seen a handful of times. This sequence joins TRBV14 and TRBJ1-1; no clear D. This CDR3 is 15 amino acids long. Germline V gene sequence: CDR1 SGHDN, CDR2 FVKESK. V gave up 0 bases and J gave up 0 bases, with 8 bases separating them. The CDR3 protein is CASSQDRALNTEAFF. DNA for the CDR3: TGTGCCAGCAGCCAAGACCGGGCTCTGAACACTGAAGCTTTCTTT.

The V gene is TRBV11-2, the J gene TRBJ2-6; D is tentatively TRBD1 or TRBD2 (6 bases each). The length of the CDR3 is 14 residues. CDR1 SGHAT and CDR2 FQNNGV come from the germline V gene. V was pared by 5 bases and J by 9 bases, with 14 bases between. CDR3 sequence: CASSARGVDNVLTF. CDR3 in DNA: TGTGCCAGCAGCGCTAGGGGGGTTGACAACGTCCTGACTTTC.

This clone has a handful of counts. Other DNA sequences of this sample code for an identical CDR3. The V gene is TRBV11-1, the J gene TRBJ1-5; D remains unclear. The CDR3 loop spans 13 amino acids. In germline, CDR1 is SGHAT, CDR2 FQDESV (reference sequence). V was pared by 1 base and J by 4 bases, with 5 bases between. CDR3 coding DNA: TGTGCCAGCAGCTTAGAGGAGAATCAGCCCCAGCATTTT. Protein: CASSLEENQPQHF.

The chain recombines TRBV6-5 with TRBJ2-7; 12 bases fit TRBD2. The CDR3 consists of 15 residues. Trimming at V came to 2 bases and at J to 4 bases, leaving 3 bases not matched to a gene. The germline CDR1 and CDR2 sequences are MNHEY and SVGAGI. CDR3 DNA sequence: TGTGCCAGCAGTTACGCGCTAGCGGGAGGGTACGAGCAGTACTTC. Protein product: CASSYALAGGYEQYF.